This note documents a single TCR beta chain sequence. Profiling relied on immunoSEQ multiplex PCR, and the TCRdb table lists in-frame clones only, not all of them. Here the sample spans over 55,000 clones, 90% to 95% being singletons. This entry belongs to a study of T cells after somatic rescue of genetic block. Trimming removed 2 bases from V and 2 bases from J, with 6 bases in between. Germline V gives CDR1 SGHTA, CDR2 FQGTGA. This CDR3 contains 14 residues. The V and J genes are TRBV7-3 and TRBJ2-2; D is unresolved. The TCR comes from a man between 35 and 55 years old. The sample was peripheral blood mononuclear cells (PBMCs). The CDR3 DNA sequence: TGTGCCAGCAGCTTATTGACTAACACCGGGGAGCTGTTTTTT. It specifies CASSLLTNTGELFF. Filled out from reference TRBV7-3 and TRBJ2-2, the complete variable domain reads GAGVSQTPSNKVTEKGKYVELRCDPISGHTALYWYRQSLGQGPEFLIYFQGTGAADDSGLPNDRFFAVRPEGSVSTLKIQRTERGDSAVYLCASSLLTNTGELFFGEGSRLTVL.